Shown below are 29 T cell receptor beta chains from a single sample sequenced in a study of T cell repertoires in cytomegalovirus infection. MiXCR, run by TCRdb on the reads, gives a single entry per CDR3 protein. Among fewer than 700,000 distinct CDR3 sequences listed, more than 20% were seen once. Material: CD8+ T cells from PBMCs. The source is a human donor in good health (CMV status not recorded). Some clones in this sample may be carry-over from other donors' samples.

About this clonotype: The germline gene is not matched at one end of the junction; a read error may be the cause. The chain is built from TRBV6-6 and TRBJ2-1, with 9 bases matching TRBD2. This CDR3 comprises 15 residues. Germline CDR1 and CDR2: MNHNY and SVGAGI (reference sequence). This CDR3 is CANSRGGAVDNEQFF. For the CDR3, the DNA is TGTGCCAACAGTCGCGGGGGGGCCGTAGACAATGAGCAGTTCTTC.

This clonotype was picked up a small number of times. The chain employs TRBV19 and TRBJ2-1; D might be TRBD1 or TRBD2, each matching 5 bases. Germline lookup yields CDR1 LNHDA and CDR2 SQIVND (reference sequence). The V end was cut by 1 base, the J end by 2 bases, with 9 bases between. This CDR3 comprises 15 residues. The CDR3 DNA sequence: TGTGCCAGTAGTATAGGGGACGGAGCCTACAATGAGCAGTTCTTC. Amino acids: CASSIGDGAYNEQFF.

The J gene is TRBJ1-4, the V gene TRBV20-1; D perhaps matches TRBD1 (5 bases). The V gene's germline CDR1 is DFQATT and CDR2 SNEGSKA (reference sequence). V shed 6 bases and J shed 1 base, with 9 bases lying between them. The CDR3 is 13 amino acids. The CDR3 region has the DNA TGCAGTGCCTGGCAGGGAACTAATGAAAAACTGTTTTTT. This codes for CSAWQGTNEKLFF.

The V call is TRBV6-5, the J call TRBJ2-1, with TRBD2 as a possible D gene (5 bases). CDR1 MNHEY and CDR2 SVGAGI come from the germline V gene. The CDR3 runs 15 residues. V was clipped by 4 bases and J by 0 bases, with 10 bases between them. The chain's CDR3 is CASSWAGSSYNEQFF. DNA for the CDR3: TGTGCCAGCAGTTGGGCGGGCAGCTCCTACAATGAGCAGTTCTTC.

The chain recombines TRBV29-1 with TRBJ2-5; 7 bases are a match to TRBD1. J lost 1 base, V lost 1 base, and 3 bases had no gene match. The CDR3 covers 14 residues. Germline assignment: CDR1 SQVTM and CDR2 ANQGSEA. CDR3 in DNA: TGCAGCGTTGAAGGGGGACAGTTCCAAGAGACCCAGTACTTC. It codes for CSVEGGQFQETQYF.

V gene TRBV28 combines with J gene TRBJ2-6; TRBD1 matches at 7 bases. The germline CDR1 and CDR2 sequences are MDHEN and SYDVKM. The length of the CDR3 is 18 residues. The V segment lost 5 bases and the J segment 1 base; nucleotides outside the gene matches: 11. CDR3 loop: CASSPTFNRGSGANVLTF. The DNA for the CDR3 is TGTGCCAGCAGTCCCACCTTTAACAGGGGATCTGGGGCCAACGTCCTGACTTTC.

With respect to this clonotype: A read error may be the cause here, since a much bigger clone is one base away. This chain uses TRBV28 with TRBJ2-7; tentatively, D is TRBD1 or TRBD2 (6 bases each). Germline CDR1 reads MDHEN; CDR2 reads SYDVKM. There are 14 residues in the CDR3. CDR3 DNA sequence: TGTACCAGCAGTCCCATAGGGGGGTCGGGGGAGCAGTACGTC. Its protein product is CTSSPIGGSGEQYV.

In its sample, this clonotype was seen a few times. The chain recombines TRBV7-2 with TRBJ1-2, with 11 nucleotides matching TRBD1. Germline CDR1 is SGHTA and CDR2 is FQGNSA. This CDR3 comprises 15 residues. J lost 8 bases, V lost 0 bases, and 5 bases had no gene match. The CDR3, as DNA: TGTGCCAGCAGCTTAGCGGGGACAGGGGGTCCCGGCTACACCTTC. It translates to CASSLAGTGGPGYTF.

This clonotype was seen a handful of times. V and J are TRBV6-5 and TRBJ2-3, with D perhaps matching TRBD1 (6 bases). Deletions cut 6 bases from V and 6 bases from J, with 16 bases between. Looked up from germline, CDR1 is MNHEY and CDR2 is SVGAGI. The CDR3 runs to 14 residues. Here the CDR3 DNA reads TGTGCCAGCAGGATTCACAGGGCACATGATACGCAGTATTTT. Translated, it gives CASRIHRAHDTQYF.

Only a few counts were recorded for this clonotype. The chain is built from TRBV24-1 and TRBJ2-3; 8 nucleotides agree with TRBD2. The V gene end was trimmed by 1 base and the J gene end by 0 bases; junction bases not matched to a gene: 2. CDR3 length: 16 amino acids. Per germline, CDR1 KGHDR and CDR2 SFDVKD. This chain's CDR3 is CATSDLTSGSTDTQYF. CDR3 in DNA: TGTGCCACCAGTGATTTAACTAGCGGTAGCACAGATACGCAGTATTTT.

This chain connects TRBV7-9 to TRBJ2-5; D perhaps matches TRBD1 (6 bases). From germline, CDR1 is SEHNR and CDR2 FQNEAQ (reference sequence). The CDR3 totals 16 residues. Trimming removed 10 bases at V and 3 bases at J, with 24 bases between. CDR3 sequence: CATFPRSWGPKETQYF. Here the CDR3 DNA reads TGTGCCACATTCCCTAGGAGCTGGGGGCCAAAAGAGACCCAGTACTTC.

The chain couples TRBV7-9 to TRBJ1-3; no clear D gene. The V end was cut by 10 bases, the J end by 0 bases, with 13 bases between. CDR3 length: 14 residues. The germline CDR1 and CDR2 sequences are SEHNR and FQNEAQ (reference sequence). CDR3 sequence reads: CAIPGDRSGNTIYF. Here the CDR3 DNA reads TGTGCCATACCAGGAGACCGCTCTGGAAACACCATATATTTT. Together with reference TRBV7-9 and TRBJ1-3, the CDR3 gives the full variable domain: DTGVSQNPRHKITKRGQNVTFRCDPISEHNRLYWYRQTLGQGPEFLTYFQNEAQLEKSRLLSDRFSAERPKGSFSTLEIQRTEQGDSAMYLCAIPGDRSGNTIYFGEGSWLTVV.

V is TRBV9 and J is TRBJ2-1; 7 nucleotides match TRBD2. V lost 3 bases, J lost 5 bases, and 8 bases stayed unmatched. This CDR3 has 15 residues. Germline V CDR1 and CDR2: SGDLS, YYNGEE. The chain's CDR3 is CASSGGLPKNNEQFF. Here the CDR3 DNA reads TGTGCCAGCAGCGGGGGACTACCAAAGAACAATGAGCAGTTCTTC.

This clonotype appeared many times. The gene calls are TRBV7-6 and TRBJ1-6, with unresolved D. The length of the CDR3 is 18 residues. The V end was cut by 1 base, the J end by 9 bases, with 22 bases between. CDR1 is SGHVS, CDR2 FNYEAQ, per germline. CDR3 nucleotides: TGTGCCAGCAGCTTAGATTGGGCAGACCCATCCCGAATTTCACCCCTCCACTTT. Translation: CASSLDWADPSRISPLHF.

The rearrangement joins TRBV29-1 to TRBJ2-1, with D perhaps TRBD1 or TRBD2 (5 bases each). Trimming cost V 5 bases and J 1 base, with 12 bases left between them. The CDR3 consists of 14 residues. Germline V lookup: CDR1 SQVTM, CDR2 ANQGSEA. The CDR3 region has the DNA TGCAGCGTTACCCCGAGGGGTTCCTACAATGAGCAGTTCTTC. It encodes CSVTPRGSYNEQFF.

This clonotype was seen many times. The chain is built from TRBV28 and TRBJ2-2; D is unresolved. The germline gives CDR1 MDHEN, CDR2 SYDVKM. The CDR3 has 14 amino acids. V was trimmed by 3 bases and J by 5 bases, leaving 10 bases between them. The CDR3 reads CASSFSVTTGELFF. CDR3 bases: TGTGCCAGCAGTTTTTCCGTGACGACCGGGGAGCTGTTTTTT.

This clonotype was observed a handful of times. This rearrangement joins TRBV12-3 or TRBV12-4 to TRBJ1-4; 7 bases are shared with TRBD1. This CDR3 has 16 amino acids. Trimming took 2 bases from V and 3 from J; bases not matched to a gene: 6. The CDR3 nucleotides read TGTGCCAGCAGTTTACGAGGGGGCGGATCTAATGAAAAACTGTTTTTT. Its translation is CASSLRGGGSNEKLFF.

The chain uses TRBV2 and TRBJ1-2; no clear D gene. The V and J ends lost 0 bases and 2 bases respectively, with 16 bases between them. Germline-derived CDR1 and CDR2 are SNHLY and FYNNEI. This CDR3 has 17 amino acids. This CDR3 reads CASSEALKLESNYGYTF. CDR3 sequence (DNA): TGTGCCAGCAGTGAAGCGCTTAAACTGGAGTCCAACTATGGCTACACCTTC.

The CDR3 reads CASSTGGALRVFF. The CDR3 bases are TGTGCCAGCAGTACAGGGGGAGCGCTTCGAGTTTTCTTT. The chain is built from TRBV25-1 and TRBJ1-1, with TRBD1 matching 8 bases. The ends lost 5 bases at V and 13 bases at J; junction bases unmatched: 12. CDR1 and CDR2 from the germline V gene are MGHDK and SYGVNS. This CDR3 is 13 amino acids long.

CDR3 sequence reads: CASSSGDRGRTEAFF. CDR3 nucleotides: TGTGCCAGCAGCTCCGGGGACAGGGGGAGGACTGAAGCTTTCTTT. This chain links TRBV11-2 with TRBJ1-1, with TRBD1 matching 11 bases. CDR3 length: 15 amino acids. The V gene's germline CDR1 is SGHAT and CDR2 FQNNGV. V shed 4 bases and J 5 bases; nucleotides not matched to a gene: 6.

The chain uses TRBV7-9 and TRBJ1-4; perhaps TRBD1 as D (5 bases). Germline assignment: CDR1 SEHNR and CDR2 FQNEAQ (reference sequence). The V end lost 4 bases, the J end lost 8 bases, and 14 bases lay between the germline ends. This CDR3 contains 14 residues. The CDR3 loop is CASSSGLWGEKLFF. Here the CDR3 DNA reads TGTGCCAGCAGCTCCGGACTCTGGGGGGAAAAACTGTTTTTT.

The table lists this clonotype with a few counts. This chain links TRBV28 with TRBJ2-7, with D possibly matching TRBD1 (5 bases). V lost 2 bases to trimming and J lost 5 bases, with 13 bases between them. The CDR3 consists of 14 residues. CDR1 MDHEN and CDR2 SYDVKM come from the germline V gene. The CDR3 here is CASSLGRVLNEQYV. The CDR3 coding sequence is TGTGCCAGCAGTTTAGGCAGGGTATTGAACGAGCAGTACGTC.

V usage is TRBV7-9 and J usage is TRBJ2-2; maybe TRBD1 (5 bases). The CDR3 is 15 amino acids. In germline, CDR1 is SEHNR, CDR2 FQNEAQ (reference sequence). V lost 4 bases to trimming and J lost 3 bases, with 12 bases between them. The CDR3 loop is CASSSKQGYTGELFF. In nucleotides, the CDR3 is TGTGCCAGCAGCTCCAAGCAGGGTTACACCGGGGAGCTGTTTTTT.

This clonotype came up many times. The chain is built from TRBV7-6 and TRBJ2-6; possibly TRBD1 or TRBD2 for D (5 bases each). CDR1 SGHVS and CDR2 FNYEAQ come from the germline V gene. Trimming shortened V by 5 bases and J by 0 bases, and 5 bases separated the two germline ends. The CDR3 is made up of 14 amino acids. CDR3 region: CASSGGSGANVLTF. In nucleotides, the CDR3 is TGTGCCAGCAGCGGGGGCTCTGGGGCCAACGTCCTGACTTTC.

The chain uses TRBV6-2 or TRBV6-3 and TRBJ2-7; either TRBD1 or TRBD2 may fit D (5 bases each). Germline loops: CDR1 MNHEY, CDR2 SVGEGT. V lost 0 bases, J lost 3 bases, and 15 bases lay in between. The CDR3 sequence is 16 residues long. The CDR3 DNA reads TGTGCCAGCAGTTACTCGCGATGGGACCGACTCTACGAGCAGTACTTC. This codes for CASSYSRWDRLYEQYF.

This clonotype occurred many times. The J gene is TRBJ1-6, the V gene TRBV7-6; D gene ambiguous. CDR3 size: 17 residues. Per the germline V gene, CDR1 is SGHVS and CDR2 is FNYEAQ. Trimming pared 5 bases from V and 6 bases from J, leaving 20 bases between. CDR3 region: CASSEMEIRSANSPLHF. In DNA form, the CDR3 reads TGTGCCAGCAGCGAGATGGAGATCAGGAGCGCTAATTCACCCCTCCACTTT.

The V gene is TRBV29-1, the J gene TRBJ1-1; perhaps TRBD1 as D (5 bases). V dropped 8 bases and J dropped 3 bases, with 13 bases sitting between them. The CDR3 is 12 amino acids. Germline lookup yields CDR1 SQVTM and CDR2 ANQGSEA. The CDR3 loop is CSSQRGYTEAFF. The CDR3 nucleotides are TGCAGCTCCCAGAGGGGTTACACTGAAGCTTTCTTT. The full variable domain, its missing parts supplied by reference TRBV29-1 and TRBJ1-1, is SAVISQKPSRDICQRGTSLTIQCQVDSQVTMMFWYRQQPGQSLTLIATANQGSEATYESGFVIDKFPISRPNLTFSTLTVSNMSPEDSSIYLCSSQRGYTEAFFGQGTRLTVV.

The gene calls are TRBV5-6 and TRBJ1-1; D unresolved. V lost 0 bases to trimming and J lost 3 bases, with 6 bases between them. Germline V lookup: CDR1 SGHDT, CDR2 YYEEEE. CDR3 length: 13 amino acids. CDR3 loop: CASSLEQHTEAFF. As DNA, the CDR3 is TGTGCCAGCAGCTTGGAACAGCACACTGAAGCTTTCTTT. The full variable domain, its missing parts supplied by reference TRBV5-6 and TRBJ1-1, is DAGVTQSPTHLIKTRGQQVTLRCSPKSGHDTVSWYQQALGQGPQFIFQYYEEEERQRGNFPDRFSGHQFPNYSSELNVNALLLGDSALYLCASSLEQHTEAFFGQGTRLTVV.

Ten or more counts support this clonotype. The chain is built from TRBV7-9 and TRBJ2-5; TRBD2 agrees at 8 bases. There are 16 residues in the CDR3. Germline loops: CDR1 SEHNR, CDR2 FQNEAQ (reference sequence). J was trimmed by 2 bases and V by 2 bases; bases with no gene match: 7. CDR3 nucleotide sequence: TGTGCCAGCAGCTTACGAGCGGGGGAGATACAAGAGACCCAGTACTTC. This gives the protein CASSLRAGEIQETQYF.